This T cell receptor (beta chain) originates from a study of neoadjuvant anti-PD-1 for oral cavity cancer. This sample's time point: after neoadjuvant nivolumab, at surgical resection. Assay: immunoSEQ multiplex PCR; the TCRdb copy retains only in-frame clones and omits some. This sample carries about 9,800 clones, roughly 62% of them seen once, and the ten largest clones take 3.5% to 5%. Per germline, CDR1 SGHVS and CDR2 FQNEAQ. The CDR3 contains 16 residues. Trimming removed 4 bases from V and 3 bases from J, with 16 bases in between. This clonotype was obtained from a person between 40 and 79 years old with oral cavity squamous cell carcinoma. J is TRBJ2-1 and V is TRBV7-8; D remains unclear. The material was PBMCs, obtained after nivolumab (anti-PD-1) treatment. The CDR3, as DNA: TGTGCCAGCAGCTCCCCGACCACGACCAACTACAATGAGCAGTTCTTC. This translates into CASSSPTTTNYNEQFF.